This record looks at one T cell receptor beta chain sequence and its context. This entry is derived from a study of blood T cell repertoires in COVID-19. Trimming cost V 4 bases and J 5 bases; bases outside gene matches: 11. This CDR3 comprises 16 residues. CDR1 and CDR2 from the germline V gene are SGHDT and YYEEEE. Some clones are missing from TCRdb's copy, which holds only in-frame ones; the method was immunoSEQ multiplex PCR. This table has 300,000 to 400,000 clones, approximately 90% appearing once. The specimen was PBMCs or T cells enriched from blood (not recorded which). This TCR was recovered from a woman in her 30s who had been exposed to COVID-19. The rearrangement joins TRBV5-6 to TRBJ2-5, with 10 bases matching TRBD2. This CDR3 reads CASSKRRTSGGETQYF. The CDR3 DNA is TGTGCCAGCAGCAAACGTAGGACTAGCGGAGGGGAGACCCAGTACTTC.